This TCR beta chain was recorded in a study of T cells of healthy individuals. TCRdb reprocessed the 5' RACE reads via MiXCR and lists one record per CDR3 protein. The table includes tens of thousands of distinct CDR3 sequences, around 15% detected once. This clonotype was picked up many times. Germline values: CDR1 MRHNA, CDR2 SNTAGT. The V and J ends lost 5 bases and 0 bases respectively, with 14 bases between them. The CDR3 totals 16 residues. This clonotype was sampled from a human donor in good health. The chain joins TRBV6-4 to TRBJ2-1; D may be TRBD1 (5 bases). CDR3 bases: TGTGCCAGCAGTAGACAGTGGCTAAGCTCCTACAATGAGCAGTTCTTC. This gives the protein CASSRQWLSSYNEQFF.